This passage covers 12 T cell receptor beta chains from one sample sequenced in a study of identical twins. TCRdb re-analysed the 5' RACE reads in MiXCR, keeping a single row per CDR3 protein. Here the sample spans 690,000 or so distinct CDR3 sequences, 6.1% being singletons. Material: naive T cells sorted from blood. The receptors shown here come from a man younger than 30 in good health.

The chain is built from TRBV7-8 and TRBJ2-1, with TRBD2 matching 11 bases. The trim removed 5 bases at V and 1 base at J, leaving 4 bases unmatched. The CDR3 is 16 amino acids. CDR1 SGHVS and CDR2 FQNEAQ come from the germline V gene. The DNA for the CDR3 is TGTGCCAGCAGCGCGACTAGCGGGAAATCCTACAATGAGCAGTTCTTC. Protein product: CASSATSGKSYNEQFF.

This clonotype was seen ten or more times. Here the CDR3 reads CATRQGGSYEQYF. The DNA for the CDR3 is TGTGCCACCAGACAAGGGGGAAGCTACGAGCAGTACTTC. The chain joins TRBV10-3 to TRBJ2-7, with D possibly TRBD1 on 6 matching bases. Germline CDR1 ENHRY, CDR2 SYGVKD. The CDR3 sequence is 13 residues long. The V and J ends lost 10 bases and 3 bases respectively, with 16 bases between them.

This clonotype has more than one count but fewer than ten. The gene calls are TRBV5-1 and TRBJ2-5, with D possibly TRBD2 on 5 matching bases. The ends were cut back, 4 bases at V and 2 bases at J, with 12 bases in the middle. The CDR3 runs 14 residues. Germline CDR1 is SGHRS and CDR2 is YFSETQ. CDR3 sequence: CASSPDGIQETQYF. The CDR3 DNA reads TGCGCCAGCAGCCCTGACGGGATACAAGAGACCCAGTACTTC. Drawing the rest from reference TRBV5-1 and TRBJ2-5, the complete variable domain is KAGVTQTPRYLIKTRGQQVTLSCSPISGHRSVSWYQQTPGQGLQFLFEYFSETQRNKGNFPGRFSGRQFSNSRSEMNVSTLELGDSALYLCASSPDGIQETQYFGPGTRLLVL.

Many counts were recorded for this clonotype. The chain carries TRBV12-3 or TRBV12-4 and TRBJ2-1, with 12 bases fitting TRBD2. With V trimmed by 7 bases and J by 5 bases, 12 bases remained unmatched. The CDR3 has 17 amino acids. CDR3 sequence reads: CASISLAGGPINNEQFF. The CDR3 coding sequence is TGTGCCAGCATTAGTCTAGCGGGAGGGCCAATCAACAATGAGCAGTTCTTC.

The chain couples TRBV10-1 to TRBJ2-7; TRBD1 matches 9 bases. The CDR3 spans 16 residues. J was trimmed by 1 base and V by 7 bases; bases with no gene match: 11. Germline CDR1 reads WNHNN; CDR2 reads SYGVQD (reference sequence). The CDR3 protein is CASKDRGTPWSYEQYV. The DNA of the CDR3 is TGCGCCAGCAAGGACAGGGGTACCCCCTGGTCCTACGAGCAGTACGTC.

There are many counts of this clonotype. V usage is TRBV4-3 and J usage is TRBJ2-7, with D tentatively TRBD2 (5 bases). The CDR3 runs 15 residues. Germline CDR1 reads LGHNA; CDR2 reads YSLEER. The V gene lost 0 bases and the J gene lost 0 bases, with 9 bases spanning the gap. The CDR3 sequence: CASSQDGGISYEQYF. The CDR3 nucleotides are TGCGCCAGCAGCCAAGATGGAGGTATCTCCTACGAGCAGTACTTC.

This clonotype appeared a few times. CDR3 DNA: TGTGCCAGCAGTACAAAGGGACAGGAAAACACTGAAGCTTTCTTT. This codes for CASSTKGQENTEAFF. The gene calls are TRBV27 and TRBJ1-1; 8 bases agree with TRBD1. This CDR3 has 15 amino acids. CDR1 and CDR2 from the germline V gene are MNHEY and SMNVEV (reference sequence). V shed 5 bases and J 2 bases; nucleotides not matched to a gene: 7.

This clonotype was seen only a few times. The V gene is TRBV3-1, the J gene TRBJ2-1, with 13 bases fitting TRBD2. Germline V gives CDR1 LGHDT, CDR2 YNNKEL (reference sequence). The ends lost 1 base at V and 2 bases at J; junction bases unmatched: 11. The CDR3 loop spans 20 amino acids. CDR3: CASSQGGTSGKDVPYNEQFF. CDR3 DNA: TGTGCCAGCAGCCAAGGAGGGACTAGCGGGAAAGACGTGCCCTACAATGAGCAGTTCTTC.

This clonotype was counted a few times. The chain joins TRBV6-2 or TRBV6-3 to TRBJ2-1; 16 bases map to TRBD2. The junction had 17 bases not matched to a gene; V was cut back by 6 bases and J by 9 bases. Germline V gene lookup returns CDR1 MNHEY and CDR2 SVGEGT. CDR3 length equals 19 residues. The CDR3 here is CASRKVPGLAGGPVGEQFF. The CDR3 DNA is TGTGCCAGCAGAAAAGTCCCGGGACTAGCGGGAGGGCCCGTGGGTGAGCAGTTCTTC.

The CDR3 DNA reads TGTGCCAGCAGCCCCTTGGCGGCTAGCGGGAGCTATGAGCAGTTCTTC. Encoded protein: CASSPLAASGSYEQFF. This sequence joins TRBV7-2 and TRBJ2-1; 10 bases align to TRBD2. V gave up 5 bases and J gave up 8 bases; unmatched junction bases: 12. The CDR3 has 16 amino acids. Germline V gene lookup returns CDR1 SGHTA and CDR2 FQGNSA. Based on the CDR3 plus reference TRBV7-2 and TRBJ2-1, the full variable domain is GAGVSQSPSNKVTEKGKDVELRCDPISGHTALYWYRQSLGQGLEFLIYFQGNSAPDKSGLPSDRFSAERTGGSVSTLTIQRTQQEDSAVYLCASSPLAASGSYEQFFGPGTRLTVL.

This clonotype has only a few counts. This chain links TRBV4-3 with TRBJ2-7, with D perhaps TRBD1 (6 bases). From germline, CDR1 is LGHNA and CDR2 YSLEER. The CDR3 totals 15 residues. Trimming removed 4 bases at V and 1 base at J, with 14 bases between. Here the CDR3 reads CASSLNPDRSYEQYF. The CDR3 DNA reads as TGCGCCAGCAGCCTCAACCCGGACAGATCCTACGAGCAGTACTTC.

This clonotype was found many times. The chain employs TRBV7-2 and TRBJ2-7; D call uncertain. CDR3 length: 12 amino acids. Per the germline V gene, CDR1 is SGHTA and CDR2 is FQGNSA. The V gene lost 5 bases and the J gene lost 5 bases, with 10 bases spanning the gap. CDR3 in amino acids: CASSLPINEQYF. CDR3 nucleotide sequence: TGTGCCAGCAGCCTCCCCATAAACGAGCAGTACTTC. The full variable domain, rest sourced from reference TRBV7-2 and TRBJ2-7, is GAGVSQSPSNKVTEKGKDVELRCDPISGHTALYWYRQSLGQGLEFLIYFQGNSAPDKSGLPSDRFSAERTGGSVSTLTIQRTQQEDSAVYLCASSLPINEQYFGPGTRLTVT.